The clone carrying this TCR beta chain came up many times. Its antigen is as yet unknown. Read data end 3 residues before the CDR3 end; the end is taken from the germline J gene. CDR1 is SGHRS and CDR2 is YFSETQ in the germline V gene. This CDR3 has 15 amino acids. Trimming stripped 0 bases from V and 4 bases from J, with 10 bases between. This entry comes from a study of T cell clonality in common variable immunodeficiency. Regarding the study as a whole: Common variable immunodeficiency TCR beta sequences reportedly had fewer deletions and N-nucleotide insertions. CVID subjects showed higher TCRbeta clonality than healthy controls. CVID subjects shared fewer TCRbeta clones than healthy controls did.

Patients and controls were mostly of Caucasian heritage. TCRdb's table, derived via immunoSEQ multiplex PCR, lists solely in-frame clones and lacks some. The table records about 64,000 clones without singletons, the ten largest covering 1.7%. The receptor's source is a person aged 18-70 years in good health. The chain carries TRBV5-1 and TRBJ2-2; perhaps TRBD1 as D (5 bases). Sequences were obtained from peripheral blood mononuclear cells. The sequenced CDR3 bases are TGCGCCAGCAGCTTGGGCAGGGCCGCCACCGGGGAG. Translating it yields CASSLGRAATGE. The full CDR3 protein is CASSLGRAATGELFF.